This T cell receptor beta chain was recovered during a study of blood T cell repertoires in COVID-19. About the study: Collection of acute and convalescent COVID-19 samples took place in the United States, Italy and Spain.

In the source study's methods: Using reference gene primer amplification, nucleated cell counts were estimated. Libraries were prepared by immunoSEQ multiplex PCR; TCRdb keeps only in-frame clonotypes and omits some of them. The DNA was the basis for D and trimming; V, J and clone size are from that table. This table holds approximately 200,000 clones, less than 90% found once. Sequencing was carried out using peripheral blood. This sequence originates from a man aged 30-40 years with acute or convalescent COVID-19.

The CDR3 sequence: CAWSTRLAGVRAYEQYF. CDR3 coding DNA: TGTGCCTGGAGTACCAGACTAGCGGGAGTTCGAGCCTACGAGCAGTACTTC. This chain links TRBV30 with TRBJ2-7; 12 bases are shared with TRBD2. The CDR3 loop spans 17 amino acids. J gave up 2 bases and V 2 bases, and 10 bases lay outside the gene matches. Germline values: CDR1 GTSNPN, CDR2 SVGIG (reference sequence).